The 14 T cell receptor beta chains presented below share a single source sample, sequenced in a study of blood T cells in healthy people across ages. With a J-beta primer mix and a sample-barcoded 5' primer, a second PCR ran roughly 6 to 12 cycles. TCRdb fed the 5' RACE reads into MiXCR, producing one record per CDR3 protein. Here the sample spans about 700,000 distinct CDR3 sequences, roughly 30% being singletons. The sequencing sample was made of blood. These receptor sequences come from a woman of 80 years or more in good health.

This clonotype was seen more than once but under ten times. The gene calls are TRBV20-1 and TRBJ1-5; maybe TRBD1 (6 bases). CDR3 length: 14 residues. Germline values: CDR1 DFQATT, CDR2 SNEGSKA (reference sequence). V lost 5 bases and J 6 bases, leaving 17 bases between the germline ends. The CDR3 bases are TGCAGTGCTCGATGGCGGGGGGCCCTTCAGCCCCAGCATTTT. This gives the protein CSARWRGALQPQHF.

V gene TRBV15 combines with J gene TRBJ1-5; weak D call: TRBD1 (6 bases). V was pared by 0 bases and J by 2 bases, with 23 bases between. CDR1 and CDR2 (germline): LNHNV, YYDKDF (reference sequence). CDR3 length: 20 amino acids. CDR3 bases: TGTGCCACCAGCAGAGATGGGCAGGGGTTCATCTCTGATGGCAATCAGCCCCAGCATTTT. Its translation is CATSRDGQGFISDGNQPQHF.

This clonotype was observed a few times. The chain recombines TRBV29-1 with TRBJ2-5, with a tentative D call TRBD2 (6 bases). V was pared by 6 bases and J by 11 bases, with 28 bases between. Germline assignment: CDR1 SQVTM and CDR2 ANQGSEA. There are 15 residues in the CDR3. This CDR3 is CSVGGLTFPYNEQYF. CDR3 in DNA: TGCAGCGTCGGGGGACTCACCTTCCCCTACAATGAGCAGTACTTC.

There are a few counts of this clonotype. A read error may be the cause here, since a much bigger clone is one base away. The genes are TRBV5-1 and TRBJ2-5, with 7 bases identical to TRBD1. The CDR3 contains 16 residues. Germline V CDR1 and CDR2: SGHRS, YFSETQ. DNA for the CDR3: TGCGCCAGCAGATTCAACAGGGGAAGCGAGGGAGAGGCCCAGTACTTC. Translation gives CASRFNRGSEGEAQYF.

This clonotype was counted between two and nine times. A much more abundant neighbour one base away suggests this may be a read error. CDR3 in DNA: TGCGCCAGCAGCTTGGGGGAAAATGAGCAGTGCTTC. Encoded protein: CASSLGENEQCF. This chain uses TRBV5-1 with TRBJ2-1; D gene unclear. CDR1 and CDR2 from the germline V gene are SGHRS and YFSETQ. CDR3 length: 12 residues.

This chain joins TRBV6-6 and TRBJ1-4; D is undetermined. Trimming removed 0 bases at V and 0 bases at J, with 11 bases between. Germline V gives CDR1 MNHNY, CDR2 SVGAGI (reference sequence). This CDR3 spans 17 amino acids. The CDR3: CASSYSGTHATNEKLFF. The CDR3 nucleotides read TGTGCCAGCAGTTACTCGGGCACTCATGCAACTAATGAAAAACTGTTTTTT.

There are many counts of this clonotype. CDR3 in DNA: TGTGCCAGCAGTACCATACTCGGGAACACAGATACGCAGTATTTT. It yields the protein CASSTILGNTDTQYF. The chain employs TRBV6-5 and TRBJ2-3; TRBD2 is a possible D gene (5 bases). The CDR3 length is 15 residues. V lost 5 bases, J lost 2 bases, and 14 bases lay in between. Germline V gives CDR1 MNHEY, CDR2 SVGAGI.

The rearrangement joins TRBV20-1 to TRBJ1-5, with 8 bases that match TRBD1. V lost 1 base and J lost 1; bases outside the gene matches: 12. The germline gives CDR1 DFQATT, CDR2 SNEGSKA (reference sequence). The CDR3 spans 18 residues. CDR3 sequence: CSARVSGSQGASNQPQHF. The CDR3 DNA follows: TGCAGTGCTAGAGTTTCAGGGAGCCAGGGGGCAAGCAATCAGCCCCAGCATTTT.

As for this clonotype: This may come from a read error, since a much larger clone is one base off. The V call is TRBV10-2, the J call TRBJ2-1; D is perhaps TRBD1 (6 bases). This CDR3 is 13 amino acids long. Germline values: CDR1 WSHSY, CDR2 SAAADI. This CDR3 reads CASRETGDNELFF. The CDR3 region has the DNA TGCGCCAGCAGAGAGACAGGAGACAATGAGCTGTTCTTC.

This clonotype occurred a few times. A much larger clone lies one base from this, so it may be a read error. The chain joins TRBV20-1 to TRBJ2-7; tentative D call: TRBD1 (5 bases). The length of the CDR3 is 15 residues. The ends were cut back, 6 bases at V and 2 bases at J, with 20 bases in the middle. From germline, CDR1 is DFQATT and CDR2 SNEGSKA (reference sequence). CDR3 sequence reads: CSATPRGALTYEQYF. The CDR3 DNA reads TGCAGTGCCACCCCTCGTGGGGCCTTAACCTACGAGCAGTACTTC.

This clonotype was picked up one time. A single base separates this from a much larger clone, so it may be a read error. J is TRBJ1-5 and V is TRBV12-3 or TRBV12-4; D gene ambiguous. Trimming left V 6 bases short and J 2 bases short, with 11 bases between. The CDR3 contains 14 residues. CDR3 in DNA: TGTGCCAGCAGGTTAAGTCAGGGCAATCAGCCCCAGCATTTT. It codes for CASRLSQGNQPQHF.

This clonotype was seen many times. V is TRBV7-2 and J is TRBJ2-7, with D possibly matching TRBD1 (5 bases). V lost 4 bases and J 5 bases, leaving 15 bases between the germline ends. The CDR3 is 14 residues long. Germline lookup yields CDR1 SGHTA and CDR2 FQGNSA. CDR3 in amino acids: CASSYRQTFNEQYF. The CDR3 DNA reads TGTGCCAGCAGCTACAGACAGACCTTCAACGAGCAGTACTTC.

This clonotype was seen at least ten times. The V gene is TRBV4-3, the J gene TRBJ1-4, with TRBD1 identical over 10 bases. This CDR3 contains 15 residues. Unmatched junction bases numbered 9, after V lost 4 bases and J lost 10 bases. Per the germline V gene, CDR1 is LGHNA and CDR2 is YSLEER. Written as DNA, the CDR3 is TGCGCCAGCAGCCCAAGGACAGGGGGATTTCGAAAACTGTTTTTT. Translating gives CASSPRTGGFRKLFF.

This clonotype was observed many times. The chain links TRBV5-6 to TRBJ2-3; D possibly corresponds to TRBD2 (5 bases). Deletions cut 0 bases from V and 6 bases from J, with 14 bases between. Per the germline V gene, CDR1 is SGHDT and CDR2 is YYEEEE. The CDR3 runs 15 residues. DNA of the CDR3: TGTGCCAGCAGCTTGGCGGCTCGACTACTGGATACGCAGTATTTT. This gives the protein CASSLAARLLDTQYF.